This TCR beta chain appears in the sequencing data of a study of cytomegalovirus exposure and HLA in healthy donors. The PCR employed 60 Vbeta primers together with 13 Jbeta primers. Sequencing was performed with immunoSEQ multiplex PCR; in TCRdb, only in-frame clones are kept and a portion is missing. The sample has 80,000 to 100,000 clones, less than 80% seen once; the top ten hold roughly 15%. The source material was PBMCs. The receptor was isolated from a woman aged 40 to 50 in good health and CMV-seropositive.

Here the CDR3 DNA reads TGTGCCAGCAGCCCAATGACAGGGGGCGCGATTCGGTCCTACAATGAGCAGTTCTTC. It yields the protein CASSPMTGGAIRSYNEQFF. The chain combines TRBV7-2 with TRBJ2-1, with TRBD1 identical over 10 bases. V gave up 5 bases and J gave up 1 base; unmatched junction bases: 14. Germline values: CDR1 SGHTA, CDR2 FQGNSA. The CDR3 runs 19 residues.